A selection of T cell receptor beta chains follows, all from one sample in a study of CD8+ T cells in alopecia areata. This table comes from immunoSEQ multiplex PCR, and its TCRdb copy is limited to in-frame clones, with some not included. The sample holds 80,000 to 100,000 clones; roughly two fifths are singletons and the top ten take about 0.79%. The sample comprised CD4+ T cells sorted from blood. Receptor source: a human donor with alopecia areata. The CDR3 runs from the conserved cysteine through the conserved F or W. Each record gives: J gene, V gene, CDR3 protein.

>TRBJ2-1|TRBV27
CASSPGQGYNEQFF
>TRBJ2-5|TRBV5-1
CASSLGGTGKETQYF
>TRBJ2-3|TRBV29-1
CSVATSGWTDTQYF
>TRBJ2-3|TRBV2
CASTQQGDIRTDTQYF
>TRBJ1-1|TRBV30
CAWSLGQELSEAFF
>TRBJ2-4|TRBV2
CASTELAKNIQYF
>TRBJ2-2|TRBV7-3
CASSPLRTGELFF
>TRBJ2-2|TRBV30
CAWGERESWGTGELFF
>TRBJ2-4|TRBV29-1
CSVDAGGGLKNIQYF
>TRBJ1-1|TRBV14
CASSQRDRAAVAFF
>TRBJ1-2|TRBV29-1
CSVAFIQGALYGYTF
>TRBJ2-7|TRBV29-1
CSAIALSPTEQYF
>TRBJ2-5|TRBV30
CAWSVVTETQYF
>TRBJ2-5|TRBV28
CASSLGGARRETQYF
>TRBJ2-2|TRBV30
CAWRAEGIGELFF
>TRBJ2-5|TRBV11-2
CASSPGPRETQYF
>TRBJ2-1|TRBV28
CASSTTPGTQFF
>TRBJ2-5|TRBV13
CASSPSPEETQYF
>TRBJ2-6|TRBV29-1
CSVLPFKTSSGANVLTF
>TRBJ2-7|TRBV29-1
CSVEGVGNYEQYF
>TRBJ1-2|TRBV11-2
CASSSVRDRVWGYTF
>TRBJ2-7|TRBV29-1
CSVEVTGSSYEQYF
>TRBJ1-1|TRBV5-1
CASSRDSNTEAFF
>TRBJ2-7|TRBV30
CAWRAPPRYEQYF
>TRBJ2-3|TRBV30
CAWSVGADTQYF
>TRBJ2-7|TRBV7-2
CASSLKRDSYEQYF
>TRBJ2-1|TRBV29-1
CSVDPAGAGNEQFF
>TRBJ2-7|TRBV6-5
CASGEPGPYEQYF
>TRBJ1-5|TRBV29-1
CSVVDGNQPQHF
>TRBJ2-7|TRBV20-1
CSAGGHEQYF
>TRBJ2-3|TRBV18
CASSPQDTQYF
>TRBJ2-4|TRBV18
CASSRLDLTGRIAKNIQYF
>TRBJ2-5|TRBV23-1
CANPTGGAQETQYF
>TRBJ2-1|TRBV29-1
CSVEGGSSYNEQFF
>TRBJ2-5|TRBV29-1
CSVLPPRTSGGQETQYF
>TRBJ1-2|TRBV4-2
CASSQAGGYGGNYGYTF
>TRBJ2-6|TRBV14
CASSRTTGANVLTF
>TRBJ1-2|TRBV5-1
CASSLEGGYTF
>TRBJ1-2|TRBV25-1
CASSDRWRYGYTF
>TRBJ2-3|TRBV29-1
CSVNTGSDTQYF
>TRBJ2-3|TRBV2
CASSTSGMTNTQYF
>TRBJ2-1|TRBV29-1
CSAGIAGGLKEQFF
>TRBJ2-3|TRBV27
CASRGLAGSTDTQYF
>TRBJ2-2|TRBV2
CASSNRGNTGELFF
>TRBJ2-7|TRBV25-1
CASSEAGPTYEQYF
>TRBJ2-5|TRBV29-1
CSDGTAQETQYF
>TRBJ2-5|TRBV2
CASSEVGPETQYF
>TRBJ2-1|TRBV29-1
CSVGPGLAGGLYGNEQFF
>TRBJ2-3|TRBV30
CAWRADRFTDTQYF
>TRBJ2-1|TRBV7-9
CASVEGNSYNEQFF
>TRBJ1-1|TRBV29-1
CSVAASNTEAFF
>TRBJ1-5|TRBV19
CASSTQTGNQPQHF
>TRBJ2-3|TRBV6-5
CASSSRISTDTQYF